Following are 20 T cell receptor beta chains from one sample sequenced in a study of cytotoxic CD8 clonotypes in ibrutinib-treated CLL. TCRdb keeps only in-frame clones here, not all; method: immunoSEQ multiplex PCR. The sample includes about 120,000 clones, about 53% of them seen just once. The sequences come from PBMCs, collected after 24 months of ibrutinib treatment. These receptors were collected from a human donor with chronic lymphocytic leukemia.

This clone was observed once. The chain is built from TRBV11-3 and TRBJ1-3; no definite D call. Germline V gene sequence: CDR1 SGHNT, CDR2 YENEEA. The V end was cut by 1 base, the J end by 0 bases, with 7 bases between. CDR3 length equals 15 residues. The CDR3: CASSLGLRSGNTIYF. The DNA of the CDR3 is TGTGCCAGCAGCTTAGGCCTACGCTCTGGAAACACCATATATTTT.

The rearrangement uses TRBV15 and TRBJ2-7, with 7 bases aligning to TRBD1. The CDR3 has 15 residues. J lost 0 bases, V lost 2 bases, and 4 bases had no gene match. Germline CDR1 and CDR2: LNHNV and YYDKDF (reference sequence). CDR3 nucleotide sequence: TGTGCCACCAGCAGAAGACAGGGTTACTCCTACGAGCAGTACTTC. Translation: CATSRRQGYSYEQYF.

This chain joins TRBV6-5 and TRBJ2-7; tentatively, D is TRBD2 (7 bases). Germline V CDR1 and CDR2: MNHEY, SVGAGI. The CDR3 length is 15 residues. Deletions cut 6 bases from V and 0 bases from J, with 15 bases between. The DNA of the CDR3 is TGTGCCAGCAGCCTAGGGGGAGGGGCCTCCTACGAGCAGTACTTC. Its protein product is CASSLGGGASYEQYF.

This clone was found a few times. This sequence joins TRBV18 and TRBJ2-7; tentative D call: TRBD1 (5 bases). Trimming removed 3 bases at V and 2 bases at J, with 11 bases between. The CDR3 runs to 14 residues. Germline-derived CDR1 and CDR2 are KGHSH and LQKENI. This CDR3 reads CASSPSQGTYEQYF. DNA for the CDR3: TGTGCCAGCTCACCTTCCCAGGGAACCTACGAGCAGTACTTC.

V and J are TRBV18 and TRBJ2-7, with a weak D call TRBD2 (6 bases). The ends were cut back, 0 bases at V and 2 bases at J, with 14 bases in the middle. This CDR3 contains 16 residues. CDR1 and CDR2 from the germline V gene are KGHSH and LQKENI. This CDR3 is CASSPPLGGVTYEQYF. The CDR3, as DNA: TGTGCCAGCTCACCACCCCTCGGAGGGGTTACCTACGAGCAGTACTTC.

This clone was seen more than once but under ten times. The chain couples TRBV9 to TRBJ2-3, with TRBD1 as a possible D gene (5 bases). Trimming pared 0 bases from V and 2 bases from J, leaving 7 bases between. Looked up from germline, CDR1 is SGDLS and CDR2 is YYNGEE. This CDR3 has 14 amino acids. CDR3 residues: CASSVEQVTDTQYF. The CDR3 DNA follows: TGTGCCAGCAGCGTAGAACAGGTCACAGATACGCAGTATTTT.

The chain employs TRBV7-2 and TRBJ2-6; D gene ambiguous. This CDR3 is built from 15 residues. From germline, CDR1 is SGHTA and CDR2 FQGNSA. V lost 4 bases to trimming and J lost 0 bases, with 7 bases between them. CDR3 loop: CASSSFGSGANVLTF. DNA for the CDR3: TGTGCCAGCAGCTCCTTCGGCTCTGGGGCCAACGTCCTGACTTTC.

The V and J genes are TRBV5-1 and TRBJ2-1, with D possibly matching TRBD2 (5 bases). The germline V and J ends were trimmed by 0 bases and 7 bases, with 11 bases remaining between them. Germline V gene sequence: CDR1 SGHRS, CDR2 YFSETQ. This CDR3 comprises 14 residues. The CDR3 DNA is TGCGCCAGCAGCTTGGGAGGGTTGGGAAATGAGCAGTTCTTC. This encodes CASSLGGLGNEQFF.

This clone was observed a few times. V gene TRBV10-3 combines with J gene TRBJ1-6; TRBD1 aligns across 8 bases. With V trimmed by 7 bases and J by 9 bases, 8 bases remained unmatched. The CDR3 covers 14 residues. Germline V gene data show CDR1 as ENHRY and CDR2 as SYGVKD. CDR3 DNA sequence: TGTGCCATCACTAAGGACAGGGTTGGTTCACCCCTCCACTTT. It specifies CAITKDRVGSPLHF.

In this sample, this clone turned up a few times. This chain joins TRBV5-1 and TRBJ2-3; no definite D call. CDR1 is SGHRS and CDR2 is YFSETQ in the germline V gene. V gave up 1 base and J gave up 0 bases, with 9 bases separating them. This CDR3 spans 15 amino acids. CDR3 nucleotides: TGCGCCAGCAGCTTGCGCTCCCCTAGCACAGATACGCAGTATTTT. Amino acid sequence: CASSLRSPSTDTQYF.

The V and J genes are TRBV30 and TRBJ2-3; D not certain. Trimming shortened V by 0 bases and J by 0 bases, and 10 bases separated the two germline ends. The germline CDR1 and CDR2 sequences are GTSNPN and SVGIG (reference sequence). The CDR3 is 15 amino acids. Here the CDR3 reads CAWSVLGVSTDTQYF. CDR3 bases: TGTGCCTGGAGTGTACTTGGGGTTAGCACAGATACGCAGTATTTT.

This clone has just one count. The chain couples TRBV6-6 to TRBJ2-7; D is unclear. Trimming cost V 0 bases and J 3 bases, with 6 bases left between them. The CDR3 is 13 residues long. Germline CDR1 and CDR2: MNHNY and SVGAGI (reference sequence). CDR3 nucleotide sequence: TGTGCCAGCAGTTACTCGACTGACTACGAGCAGTACTTC. Its translation: CASSYSTDYEQYF.

CDR3 sequence reads: CARRNQQGGGNTIYF. DNA for the CDR3: TGTGCCAGAAGAAACCAACAGGGGGGAGGAAACACCATATATTTT. This rearrangement joins TRBV5-3 to TRBJ1-3; 8 bases agree with TRBD1. TRBV5-3 is an ORF for which the function is uncertain. The ends lost 5 bases at V and 4 bases at J; junction bases unmatched: 8. The CDR3 is 15 residues long.

The CDR3 is CAWRGDSLSGNTIYF. The CDR3 DNA reads as TGTGCCTGGAGAGGGGACAGCCTCTCTGGAAACACCATATATTTT. The chain has TRBV30 and TRBJ1-3, with 7 bases fitting TRBD1. The CDR3 is made up of 15 amino acids. V trimming: 3 bases; J trimming: 0 bases; junction bases outside the gene matches: 5. From germline, CDR1 is GTSNPN and CDR2 SVGIG (reference sequence).

The rearrangement uses TRBV7-2 and TRBJ2-5; 11 bases are a match to TRBD2. Germline V gives CDR1 SGHTA, CDR2 FQGNSA. The CDR3 runs 17 residues. Trimming removed 0 bases from V and 5 bases from J; junction bases left unmatched: 8. The CDR3 DNA reads as TGTGCCAGCAGCTTAGCGCCTAGCGGGGGGAGTGGGGAGACCCAGTACTTC. Protein sequence: CASSLAPSGGSGETQYF.

The rearrangement links TRBV5-6 to TRBJ1-1; tentatively, D is TRBD1 (6 bases). Germline assignment: CDR1 SGHDT and CDR2 YYEEEE. This CDR3 spans 12 amino acids. Trimming cost V 4 bases and J 6 bases, with 10 bases left between them. Here the CDR3 DNA reads TGTGCCAGCAGCAGGGGGAGGCCTGAAGCTTTCTTT. This encodes CASSRGRPEAFF.

This clone was seen a few times. The CDR3 DNA is TGTGCCAGCAGGTGGGATCTCAATCAGCCCCAGCATTTT. As protein: CASRWDLNQPQHF. The chain carries TRBV2 and TRBJ1-5, with D uncertain. CDR1 and CDR2 (germline): SNHLY, FYNNEI. V was trimmed by 6 bases and J by 3 bases, leaving 9 bases between them. The CDR3 is made up of 13 amino acids.

This chain links TRBV5-1 with TRBJ1-3; 7 bases fit TRBD1. Unmatched junction bases numbered 6, after V lost 5 bases and J lost 1 base. Germline CDR1 SGHRS, CDR2 YFSETQ. The CDR3 has 15 amino acids. The CDR3 coding sequence is TGCGCCAGCAGTTACGACAGGGCATCTGGAAACACCATATATTTT. Protein: CASSYDRASGNTIYF.

This clone was seen a few times. CDR3 bases: TGTGCCAGCAGCTCAAGGACAGGGTTGGGTAAGCAGTACTTC. It yields the protein CASSSRTGLGKQYF. The chain couples TRBV7-9 to TRBJ2-7; 8 nucleotides line up with TRBD1. With 4 bases clipped from V and 8 bases from J, the junction kept 10 bases outside the gene matches. The CDR3 is 14 amino acids. Germline V CDR1 and CDR2: SEHNR, FQNEAQ (reference sequence).

The chain recombines TRBV11-2 with TRBJ2-3; no firm D call. This CDR3 comprises 14 residues. CDR1 and CDR2 from the germline V gene are SGHAT and FQNNGV. V gave up 3 bases and J gave up 0 bases, with 7 bases separating them. The CDR3 DNA reads TGTGCCAGCAGCTTCCTACCAAGCACAGATACGCAGTATTTT. Protein: CASSFLPSTDTQYF. Together with reference TRBV11-2 and TRBJ2-3, the CDR3 gives the full variable domain: EAGVAQSPRYKIIEKRQSVAFWCNPISGHATLYWYQQILGQGPKLLIQFQNNGVVDDSQLPKDRFSAERLKGVDSTLKIQPAKLEDSAVYLCASSFLPSTDTQYFGPGTRLTVL.